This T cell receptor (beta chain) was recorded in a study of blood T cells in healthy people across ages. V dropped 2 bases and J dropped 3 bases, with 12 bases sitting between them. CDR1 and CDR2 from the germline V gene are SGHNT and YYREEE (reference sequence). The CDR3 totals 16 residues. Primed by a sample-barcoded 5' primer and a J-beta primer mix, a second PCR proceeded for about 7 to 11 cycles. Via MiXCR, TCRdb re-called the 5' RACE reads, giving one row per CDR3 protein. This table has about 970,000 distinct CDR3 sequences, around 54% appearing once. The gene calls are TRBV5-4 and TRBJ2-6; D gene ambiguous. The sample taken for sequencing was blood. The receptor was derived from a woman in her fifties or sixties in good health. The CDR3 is CASSLRSGFGANVLTF. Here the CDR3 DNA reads TGTGCCAGCAGCTTAAGGTCCGGGTTTGGGGCCAACGTCCTGACTTTC. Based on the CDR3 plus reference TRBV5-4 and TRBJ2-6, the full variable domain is ETGVTQSPTHLIKTRGQQVTLRCSSQSGHNTVSWYQQALGQGPQFIFQYYREEENGRGNFPPRFSGLQFPNYSSELNVNALELDDSALYLCASSLRSGFGANVLTFGAGSRLTVL.